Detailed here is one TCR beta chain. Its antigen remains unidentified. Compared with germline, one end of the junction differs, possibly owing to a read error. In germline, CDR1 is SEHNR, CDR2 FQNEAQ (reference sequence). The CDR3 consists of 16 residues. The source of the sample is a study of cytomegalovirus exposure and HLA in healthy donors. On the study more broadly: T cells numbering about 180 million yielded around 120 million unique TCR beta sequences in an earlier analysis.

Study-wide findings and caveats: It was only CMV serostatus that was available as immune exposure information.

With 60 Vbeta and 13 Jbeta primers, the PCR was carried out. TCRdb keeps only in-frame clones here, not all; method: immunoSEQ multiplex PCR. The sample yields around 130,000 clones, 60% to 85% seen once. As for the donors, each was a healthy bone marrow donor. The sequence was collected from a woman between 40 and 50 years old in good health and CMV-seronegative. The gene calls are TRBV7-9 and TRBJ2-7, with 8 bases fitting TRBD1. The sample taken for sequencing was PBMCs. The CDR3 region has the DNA TGTGCCGGCAGCCCAATTTGGACAGGGACATCCTACGAGCAGTACTTC. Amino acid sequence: CAGSPIWTGTSYEQYF.